These 13 T cell receptor beta chains originate from one sample sequenced in a study of blood T cell repertoires in COVID-19 (dated by TCRdb to 2018 to 2021). The library was prepared using the immunoSEQ multiplex PCR assay. The table comes from immuneACCESS by way of TCRdb, which keeps in-frame sequences with V and J called. Part of the clones is missing from these tables; in studies checked, under half for an unresolved V gene and the rest for unknown reasons. The sample table records more than 200,000 clones; 80% to 90% of these occur just once. The leading ten clones occupy 8% to 11% of the sample. Sequencing input: peripheral blood. These receptors were collected from a woman of 80 years or more with COVID-19, enrolled during active disease.

V and J are TRBV2 and TRBJ1-5; D may be TRBD1 (6 bases). Trimming took off 9 bases at V and 0 bases at J, with 12 bases between the two ends. CDR1 SNHLY and CDR2 FYNNEI come from the germline V gene. This CDR3 region has 14 residues. CDR3 protein: CASRGGVSNQPQHF. The CDR3 DNA reads as TGTGCCAGTAGAGGGGGGGTTAGCAATCAGCCCCAGCATTTT.

This clone was observed a handful of times. Here the CDR3 reads CASSPRTGDSDTIYF. The CDR3 nucleotides are TGTGCCAGCAGCCCCCGGACAGGGGATTCGGACACCATATATTTT. The rearrangement links TRBV9 to TRBJ1-3; TRBD1 matches at 9 bases. The germline V gene encodes CDR1 SGDLS and CDR2 YYNGEE. The trim removed 4 bases at V and 8 bases at J, leaving 10 bases unmatched. There are 15 residues in the CDR3.

This chain links TRBV6-4 with TRBJ1-1; D is possibly TRBD1 (5 bases). This CDR3 has 13 residues. The germline gives CDR1 MRHNA, CDR2 SNTAGT. With 6 bases removed from V and 1 base from J, the gap between germline ends came to 9 bases. The chain's CDR3 is CASRLQENTEAFF. Here the CDR3 DNA reads TGTGCCAGCAGGTTACAGGAGAACACTGAAGCTTTCTTT.

This clone was detected only a few times. The J gene is TRBJ2-2, the V gene TRBV11-3; D may be TRBD1 (6 bases). The CDR3 is 13 amino acids. The V gene lost 7 bases and the J gene lost 7 bases, with 13 bases spanning the gap. CDR1 and CDR2 from the germline V gene are SGHNT and YENEEA. The chain's CDR3 is CASTLTGIGELFF. The CDR3 DNA is TGTGCCAGCACATTAACAGGGATCGGGGAGCTGTTTTTT.

V is TRBV5-4 and J is TRBJ2-1, with 8 bases aligning to TRBD1. V lost 0 bases to trimming and J lost 3 bases; unmatched junction nucleotides: 5. Germline CDR1 SGHNT, CDR2 YYREEE (reference sequence). This CDR3 spans 16 amino acids. The CDR3 bases are TGTGCCAGCAGCTTGGAGCTAGGACAGGGCTACAATGAGCAGTTCTTC. Translating it yields CASSLELGQGYNEQFF.

CDR3 coding DNA: TGTGCCTGGAGCTACTGGGACAGAGAAAAACTGTTTTTT. It is translated as CAWSYWDREKLFF. The chain employs TRBV30 and TRBJ1-4, with 7 bases that match TRBD1. CDR1 and CDR2 from the germline V gene are GTSNPN and SVGIG (reference sequence). The CDR3 loop spans 13 amino acids. The ends lost 3 bases at V and 8 bases at J; junction bases unmatched: 6.

V and J are TRBV28 and TRBJ1-5, with D hard to call. CDR3 size: 12 residues. Trimming cost V 8 bases and J 5 bases, with 10 bases left between them. From germline, CDR1 is MDHEN and CDR2 SYDVKM. The DNA for the CDR3 is TGTGCCAGCGGCCTCCCTCATCAGCCCCAGCATTTT. It yields the protein CASGLPHQPQHF. Using reference TRBV28 and TRBJ1-5 for the parts outside the CDR3, the full variable domain is DVKVTQSSRYLVKRTGEKVFLECVQDMDHENMFWYRQDPGLGLRLIYFSYDVKMKEKGDIPEGYSVSREKKERFSLILESASTNQTSMYLCASGLPHQPQHFGDGTRLSIL.

The rearrangement joins TRBV14 to TRBJ2-5; 7 bases align to TRBD1. Germline V gene sequence: CDR1 SGHDN, CDR2 FVKESK. Unmatched junction bases numbered 4, after V lost 5 bases and J lost 4 bases. CDR3 length equals 13 residues. The CDR3 bases are TGTGCCAGCAGCACGACAGGGTCAGAGACCCAGTACTTC. Translating gives CASSTTGSETQYF.

This clone was observed once. The V and J genes are TRBV7-9 and TRBJ1-5, with D possibly matching TRBD1 (5 bases). The V and J ends lost 6 bases and 1 base respectively, with 13 bases between them. Germline CDR1 SEHNR, CDR2 FQNEAQ (reference sequence). The CDR3 spans 15 residues. As DNA, the CDR3 is TGTGCCAGCAGTTCTTACGGGGGGAGCAATCAGCCCCAGCATTTT. The encoded protein is CASSSYGGSNQPQHF.

The gene calls are TRBV7-2 and TRBJ2-2; TRBD2 is a possible D gene (5 bases). The V end lost 5 bases, the J end lost 4 bases, and 20 bases lay between the germline ends. This CDR3 comprises 17 residues. The germline gives CDR1 SGHTA, CDR2 FQGNSA. The DNA for the CDR3 is TGTGCCAGCAGCGACCCCCTAACGGGGAGAGGCACCGGGGAGCTGTTTTTT. Translating gives CASSDPLTGRGTGELFF.

V gene TRBV3-1 (or the pseudogene TRBV3-2) combines with J gene TRBJ1-1; D remains unclear. The V and J ends lost 4 bases and 8 bases respectively, with 17 bases between them. Per germline, CDR1 LGHDT and CDR2 YNNKEL (reference sequence). This CDR3 spans 14 amino acids. The CDR3 nucleotides are TGTGCCAGCAGCCCCAACCGCGGTGTCCCCGAAGCTTTCTTT. The encoded protein is CASSPNRGVPEAFF.

The J gene is TRBJ2-2, the V gene TRBV6-1; maybe TRBD1 (6 bases). Deletions cut 4 bases from V and 6 bases from J, with 18 bases between. CDR3 length equals 16 residues. Germline values: CDR1 MNHNS, CDR2 SASEGT. The DNA for the CDR3 is TGTGCCAGCAGTGCCGCCGGGACACGGATTGCCGGGGAGCTGTTTTTT. It is translated as CASSAAGTRIAGELFF.

The chain combines TRBV5-1 with TRBJ1-3; D call uncertain. The CDR3 runs 16 residues. In germline, CDR1 is SGHRS, CDR2 YFSETQ. V shed 0 bases and J shed 0 bases, with 10 bases lying between them. The CDR3 reads CASSLELGVSGNTIYF. The CDR3, as DNA: TGCGCCAGCAGCTTGGAGCTTGGAGTCTCTGGAAACACCATATATTTT.